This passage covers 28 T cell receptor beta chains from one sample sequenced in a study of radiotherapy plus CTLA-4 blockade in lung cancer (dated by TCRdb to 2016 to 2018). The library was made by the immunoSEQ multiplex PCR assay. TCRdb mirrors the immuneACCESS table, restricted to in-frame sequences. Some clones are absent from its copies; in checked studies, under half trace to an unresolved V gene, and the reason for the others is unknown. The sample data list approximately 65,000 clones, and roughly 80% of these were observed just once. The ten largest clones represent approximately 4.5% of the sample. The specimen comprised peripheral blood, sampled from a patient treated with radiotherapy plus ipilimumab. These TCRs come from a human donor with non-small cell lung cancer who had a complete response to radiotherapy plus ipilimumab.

The CDR3, as DNA: TGTGCCAGCAGCTGGGGACAGGGCGACGTTCAGCCCCAGCATTTT. It translates to CASSWGQGDVQPQHF. This chain joins TRBV5-8 and TRBJ1-5; 9 positions agree with TRBD1. Germline V lookup: CDR1 SGHTS, CDR2 YDEGEE. This CDR3 spans 15 amino acids. V was clipped by 3 bases and J by 6 bases; unmatched bases: 7.

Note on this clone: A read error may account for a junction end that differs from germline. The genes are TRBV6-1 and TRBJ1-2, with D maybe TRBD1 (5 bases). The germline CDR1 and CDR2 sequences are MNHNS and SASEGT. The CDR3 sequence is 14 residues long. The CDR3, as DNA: TGTGCCAGCAGCGAAGAGGGCAGGGCGGACGGCTACACCTTC. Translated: CASSEEGRADGYTF.

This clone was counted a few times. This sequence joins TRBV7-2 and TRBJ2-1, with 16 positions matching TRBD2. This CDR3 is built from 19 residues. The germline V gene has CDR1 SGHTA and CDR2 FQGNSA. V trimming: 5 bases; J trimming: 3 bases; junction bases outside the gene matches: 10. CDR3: CASSQGLAGGPFGYNEQFF. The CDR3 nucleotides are TGTGCCAGCAGCCAGGGACTAGCGGGAGGGCCTTTTGGCTACAATGAGCAGTTCTTC.

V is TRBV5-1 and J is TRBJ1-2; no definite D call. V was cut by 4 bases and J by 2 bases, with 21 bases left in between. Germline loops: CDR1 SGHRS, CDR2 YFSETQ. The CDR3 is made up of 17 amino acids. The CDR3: CASSPAGRQVDNYGYTF. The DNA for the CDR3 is TGCGCCAGCAGCCCGGCCGGGAGGCAGGTTGACAACTATGGCTACACCTTC.

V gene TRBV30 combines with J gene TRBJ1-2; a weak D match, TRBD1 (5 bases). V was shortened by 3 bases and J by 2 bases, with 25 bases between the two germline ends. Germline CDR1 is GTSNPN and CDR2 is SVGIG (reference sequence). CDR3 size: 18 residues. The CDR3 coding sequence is TGTGCCTGGAGGCGTAGTGGAACAGGATTTTTACGGAACTATGGCTACACCTTC. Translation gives CAWRRSGTGFLRNYGYTF.

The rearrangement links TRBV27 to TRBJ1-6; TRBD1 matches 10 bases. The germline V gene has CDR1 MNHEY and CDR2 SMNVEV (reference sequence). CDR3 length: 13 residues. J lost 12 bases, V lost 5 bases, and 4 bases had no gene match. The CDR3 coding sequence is TGTGCCAGCAGTCCCCGGGACAGGGGACCCCTCCACTTT. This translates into CASSPRDRGPLHF.

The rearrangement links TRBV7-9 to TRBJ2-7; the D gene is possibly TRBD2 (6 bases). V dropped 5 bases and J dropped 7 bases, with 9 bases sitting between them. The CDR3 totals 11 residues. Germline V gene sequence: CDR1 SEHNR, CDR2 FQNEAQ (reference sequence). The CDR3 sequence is CASSQAGEQYV. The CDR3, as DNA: TGTGCCAGCAGCCAGGCGGGGGAGCAGTACGTC.

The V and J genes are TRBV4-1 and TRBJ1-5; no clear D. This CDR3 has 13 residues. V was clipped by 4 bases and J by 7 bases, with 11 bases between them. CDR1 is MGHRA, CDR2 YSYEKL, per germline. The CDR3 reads CASSRSMAQPQHF. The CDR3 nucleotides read TGCGCCAGCAGCCGATCCATGGCCCAGCCCCAGCATTTT.

The CDR3 DNA sequence: TGTGCCAGCAGCTTGGCGGGGCAGGGTGCGTACTTC. Protein product: CASSLAGQGAYF. The genes are TRBV5-4 and TRBJ2-7, with D perhaps matching TRBD1 or TRBD2 (5 bases each). The CDR3 sequence is 12 residues long. Deletions cut 0 bases from V and 12 bases from J, with 13 bases between. CDR1 and CDR2 (germline): SGHNT, YYREEE (reference sequence).

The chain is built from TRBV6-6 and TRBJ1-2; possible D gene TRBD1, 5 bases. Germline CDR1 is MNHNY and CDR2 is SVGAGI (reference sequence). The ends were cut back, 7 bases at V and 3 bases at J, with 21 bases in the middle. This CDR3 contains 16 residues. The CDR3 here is CASISAFGTDHYGYTF. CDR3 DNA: TGTGCCAGCATTTCGGCGTTCGGGACCGACCACTATGGCTACACCTTC.

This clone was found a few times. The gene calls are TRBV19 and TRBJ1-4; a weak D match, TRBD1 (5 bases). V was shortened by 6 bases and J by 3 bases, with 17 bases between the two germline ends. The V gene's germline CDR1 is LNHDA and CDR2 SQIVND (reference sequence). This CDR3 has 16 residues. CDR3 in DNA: TGTGCCAGTAGCCTCGCCGGGGGAAGAGCTAATGAAAAACTGTTTTTT. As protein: CASSLAGGRANEKLFF.

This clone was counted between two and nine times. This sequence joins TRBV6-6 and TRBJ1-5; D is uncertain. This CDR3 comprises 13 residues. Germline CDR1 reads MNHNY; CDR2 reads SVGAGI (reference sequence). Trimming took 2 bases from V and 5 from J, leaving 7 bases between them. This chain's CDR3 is CASSYARDQPQHF. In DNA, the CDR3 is TGTGCCAGCAGTTACGCGCGGGATCAGCCCCAGCATTTT.

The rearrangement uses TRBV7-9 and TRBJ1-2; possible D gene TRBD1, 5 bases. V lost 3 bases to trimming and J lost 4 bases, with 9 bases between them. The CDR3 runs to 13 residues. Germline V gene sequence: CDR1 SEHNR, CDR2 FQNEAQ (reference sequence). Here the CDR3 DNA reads TGTGCCAGCAGCTTTTTACAGGCCTATGGCTACACCTTC. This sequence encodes CASSFLQAYGYTF.

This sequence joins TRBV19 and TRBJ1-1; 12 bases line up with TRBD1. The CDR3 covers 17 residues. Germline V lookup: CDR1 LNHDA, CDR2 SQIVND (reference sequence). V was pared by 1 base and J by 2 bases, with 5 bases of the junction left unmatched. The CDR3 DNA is TGTGCCAGTAGTATAGGGTTGGGACAGGGGGCTAACACTGAAGCTTTCTTT. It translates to CASSIGLGQGANTEAFF.

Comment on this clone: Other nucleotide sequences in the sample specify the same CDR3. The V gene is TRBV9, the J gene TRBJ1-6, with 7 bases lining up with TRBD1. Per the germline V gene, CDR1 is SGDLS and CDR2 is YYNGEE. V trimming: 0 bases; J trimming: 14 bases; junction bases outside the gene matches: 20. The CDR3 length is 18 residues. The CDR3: CASSVAGGAGDTGRALHF. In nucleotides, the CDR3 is TGTGCCAGCAGCGTAGCAGGGGGGGCTGGGGACACTGGTAGAGCCCTCCACTTT. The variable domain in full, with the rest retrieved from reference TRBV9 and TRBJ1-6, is DSGVTQTPKHLITATGQRVTLRCSPRSGDLSVYWYQQSLDQGLQFLIQYYNGEERAKGNILERFSAQQFPDLHSELNLSSLELGDSALYFCASSVAGGAGDTGRALHFGNGTRLTVT.

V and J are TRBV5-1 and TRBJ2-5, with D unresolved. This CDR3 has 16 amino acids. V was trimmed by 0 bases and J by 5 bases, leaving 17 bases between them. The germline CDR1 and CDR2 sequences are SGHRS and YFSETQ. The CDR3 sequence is CASSLGSRVNRETQYF. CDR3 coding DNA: TGCGCCAGCAGCTTGGGGTCGCGTGTGAATCGGGAGACCCAGTACTTC.

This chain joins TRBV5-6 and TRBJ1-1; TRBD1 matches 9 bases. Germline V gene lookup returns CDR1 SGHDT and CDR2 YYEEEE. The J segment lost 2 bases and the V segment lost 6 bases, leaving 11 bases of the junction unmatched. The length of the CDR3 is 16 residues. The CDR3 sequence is CASTSGTGIGNTEAFF. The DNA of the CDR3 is TGTGCCAGCACCTCAGGGACAGGGATTGGCAACACTGAAGCTTTCTTT.

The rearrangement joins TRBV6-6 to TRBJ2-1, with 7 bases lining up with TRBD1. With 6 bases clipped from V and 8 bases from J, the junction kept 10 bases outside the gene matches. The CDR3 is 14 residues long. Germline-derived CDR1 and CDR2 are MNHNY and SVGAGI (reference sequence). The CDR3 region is CASRLDRARDEQFF. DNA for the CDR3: TGTGCCAGCAGACTTGACAGGGCGAGGGATGAGCAGTTCTTC.

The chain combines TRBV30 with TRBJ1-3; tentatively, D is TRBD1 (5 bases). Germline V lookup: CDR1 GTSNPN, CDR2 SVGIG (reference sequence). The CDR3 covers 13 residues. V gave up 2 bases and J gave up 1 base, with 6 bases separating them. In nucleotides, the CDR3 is TGTGCCTGGAGTTCAGGGTCTGGAAACACCATATATTTT. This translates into CAWSSGSGNTIYF.

The CDR3 loop is CASGLASRQGHYEQYF. CDR3 coding DNA: TGTGCTAGTGGTTTGGCCAGCCGCCAGGGACACTACGAGCAGTACTTC. The rearrangement uses TRBV12-5 and TRBJ2-7; D perhaps matches TRBD1 (6 bases). Germline CDR1 reads LGHNT; CDR2 reads FRNRAP. Trimming removed 1 base from V and 3 bases from J, with 16 bases in between. This CDR3 contains 16 residues.

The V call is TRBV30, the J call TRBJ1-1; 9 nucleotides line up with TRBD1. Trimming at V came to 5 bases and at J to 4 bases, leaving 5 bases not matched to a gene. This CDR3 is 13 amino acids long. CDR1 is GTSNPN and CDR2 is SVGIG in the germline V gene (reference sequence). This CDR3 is CAWSTGGFTEAFF. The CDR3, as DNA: TGTGCCTGGTCGACAGGGGGTTTCACTGAAGCTTTCTTT. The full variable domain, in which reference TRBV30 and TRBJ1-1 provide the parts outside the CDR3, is SQTIHQWPATLVQPVGSPLSLECTVEGTSNPNLYWYRQAAGRGLQLLFYSVGIGQISSEVPQNLSASRPQDRQFILSSKKLLLSDSGFYLCAWSTGGFTEAFFGQGTRLTVV.

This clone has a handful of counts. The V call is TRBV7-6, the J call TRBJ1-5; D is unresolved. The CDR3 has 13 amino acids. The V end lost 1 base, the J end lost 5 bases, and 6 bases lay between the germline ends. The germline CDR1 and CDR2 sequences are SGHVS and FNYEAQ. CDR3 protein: CASSLDGYQPQHF. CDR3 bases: TGTGCCAGCAGCTTAGACGGGTATCAGCCCCAGCATTTT.

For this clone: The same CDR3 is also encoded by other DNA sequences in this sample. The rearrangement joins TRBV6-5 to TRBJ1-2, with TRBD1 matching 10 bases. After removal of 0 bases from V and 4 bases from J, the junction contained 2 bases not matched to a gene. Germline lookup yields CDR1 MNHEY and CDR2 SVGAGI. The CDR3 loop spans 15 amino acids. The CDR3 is CASSYSTGGGYGYTF. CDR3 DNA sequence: TGTGCCAGCAGTTACTCGACAGGGGGCGGCTATGGCTACACCTTC.

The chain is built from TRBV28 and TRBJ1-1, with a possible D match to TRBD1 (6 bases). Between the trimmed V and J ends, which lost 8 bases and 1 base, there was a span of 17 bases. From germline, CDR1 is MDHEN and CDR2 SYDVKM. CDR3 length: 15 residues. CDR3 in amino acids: CASYGGGRENTEAFF. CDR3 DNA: TGTGCCAGCTACGGGGGGGGCAGGGAGAACACTGAAGCTTTCTTT. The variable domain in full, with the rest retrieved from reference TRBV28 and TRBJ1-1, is DVKVTQSSRYLVKRTGEKVFLECVQDMDHENMFWYRQDPGLGLRLIYFSYDVKMKEKGDIPEGYSVSREKKERFSLILESASTNQTSMYLCASYGGGRENTEAFFGQGTRLTVV.

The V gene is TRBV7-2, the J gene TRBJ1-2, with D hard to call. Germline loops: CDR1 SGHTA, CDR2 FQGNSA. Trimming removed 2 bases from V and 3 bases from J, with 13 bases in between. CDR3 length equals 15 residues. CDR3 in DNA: TGTGCCAGCAGCTTAAATGGCAGGAATGACTATGGCTACACCTTC. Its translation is CASSLNGRNDYGYTF.

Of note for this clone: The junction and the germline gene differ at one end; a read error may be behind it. CDR3 in amino acids: CASTLEGTGGSETQYF. In DNA, the CDR3 is TGTGCCAGCACCTTAGAAGGGACGGGGGGGTCAGAGACCCAGTACTTC. This rearrangement joins TRBV11-3 to TRBJ2-5; 8 nucleotides match TRBD2. Germline CDR1 SGHNT, CDR2 YENEEA. The CDR3 has 16 amino acids.

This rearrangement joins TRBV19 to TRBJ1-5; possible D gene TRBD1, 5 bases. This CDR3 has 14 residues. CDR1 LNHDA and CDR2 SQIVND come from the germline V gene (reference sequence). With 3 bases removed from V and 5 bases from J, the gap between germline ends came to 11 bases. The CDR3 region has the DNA TGTGCCAGTAGTATCAGGACACAAGATCAGCCCCAGCATTTT. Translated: CASSIRTQDQPQHF.

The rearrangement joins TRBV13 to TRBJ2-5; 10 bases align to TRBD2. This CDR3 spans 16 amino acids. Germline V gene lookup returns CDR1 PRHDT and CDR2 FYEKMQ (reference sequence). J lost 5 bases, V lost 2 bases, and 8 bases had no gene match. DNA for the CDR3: TGTGCCAGCAGCTTAACCCGGCTAGCGGGGGAGGAGACCCAGTACTTC. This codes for CASSLTRLAGEETQYF. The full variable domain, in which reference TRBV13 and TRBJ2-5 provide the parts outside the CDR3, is AAGVIQSPRHLIKEKRETATLKCYPIPRHDTVYWYQQGPGQDPQFLISFYEKMQSDKGSIPDRFSAQQFSDYHSELNMSSLELGDSALYFCASSLTRLAGEETQYFGPGTRLLVL.